Below, one T cell receptor (beta chain) is given with its context. The target antigen is unknown. With template switching, a universal primer site was added, and the cDNA carried unique molecular identifiers. A single record per CDR3 protein comes from TCRdb applying MiXCR to the 5' RACE reads. In the table there are 280,000 or so distinct CDR3 sequences, about 8.1% of which are singletons. Healthy Caucasians supplied all donations. This sample stems from a study of identical twins. Study-level results: Zero-insertion analyses might be partly confounded by invariant T cells like MAIT and iNKT.

Germline CDR1 SGHRS, CDR2 YFSETQ. The ends lost 4 bases at V and 1 base at J; junction bases unmatched: 3. The CDR3 contains 14 residues. The same sample was also studied in work on yellow fever vaccine responses in identical twins.

The TCR sequence derives from a woman aged 18-29 years in good health. The V and J genes are TRBV5-1 and TRBJ2-3; 7 nucleotides align to TRBD1. Source material: memory (CD45RO+) T cells sorted from blood. The CDR3 DNA is TGCGCCAGCAGCATTGGACAGGGCACAGATACGCAGTATTTT. Residues: CASSIGQGTDTQYF.